This T cell receptor (beta chain) was profiled in a study of monozygotic twins with inflammatory bowel disease. Study-wide findings and caveats: Data gave no support to a single strong signal or clonotype associated with IBD. IBD patients shared fewer clonotypes with other individuals than healthy twins, especially patients with disease activity signs.

Germline CDR1 ENHRY, CDR2 SYGVKD. The CDR3 runs to 13 residues. Donors gave about 2.5 ml of blood apiece. Template switching added UMIs carrying a 6-nucleotide sample barcode. For each CDR3 protein, TCRdb gives one entry from its re-call of the 5' RACE reads, without DNA. This listing includes under 350,000 distinct CDR3 sequences. On this clonotype itself: Its antigen is not identified.

The sample comprised blood. The rearrangement links TRBV10-3 to TRBJ2-2; TCRdb returns TRBD1, unconfirmable since there is no DNA. The receptor's source is a human donor with ulcerative colitis or Crohn's disease, or a healthy co-twin of an affected twin (not recorded which). This chain's CDR3 is CAISVQGTGELFF.